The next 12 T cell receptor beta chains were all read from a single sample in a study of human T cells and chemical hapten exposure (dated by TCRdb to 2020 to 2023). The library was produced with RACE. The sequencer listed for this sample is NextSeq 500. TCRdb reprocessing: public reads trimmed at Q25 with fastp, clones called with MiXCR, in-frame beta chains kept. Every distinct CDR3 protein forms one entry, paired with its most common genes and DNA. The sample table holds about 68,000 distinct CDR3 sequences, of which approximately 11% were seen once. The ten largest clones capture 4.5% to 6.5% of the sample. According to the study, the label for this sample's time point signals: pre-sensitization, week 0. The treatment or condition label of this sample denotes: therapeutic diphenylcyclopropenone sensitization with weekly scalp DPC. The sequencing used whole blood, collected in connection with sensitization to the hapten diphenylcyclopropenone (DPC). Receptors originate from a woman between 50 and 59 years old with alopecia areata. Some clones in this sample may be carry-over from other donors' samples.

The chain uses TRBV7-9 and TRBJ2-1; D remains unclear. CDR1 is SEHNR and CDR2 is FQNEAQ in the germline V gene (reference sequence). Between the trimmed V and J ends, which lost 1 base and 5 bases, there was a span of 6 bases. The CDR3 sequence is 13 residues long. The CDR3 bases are TGTGCCAGCAGCTTAGGTCGAAACAATGAGCAGTTCTTC. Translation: CASSLGRNNEQFF.

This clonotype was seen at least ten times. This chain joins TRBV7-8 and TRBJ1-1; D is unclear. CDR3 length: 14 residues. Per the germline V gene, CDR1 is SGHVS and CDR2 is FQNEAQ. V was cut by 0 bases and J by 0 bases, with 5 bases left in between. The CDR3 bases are TGTGCCAGCAGCTTAGCGGGTCTGAACACTGAAGCTTTCTTT. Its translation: CASSLAGLNTEAFF.

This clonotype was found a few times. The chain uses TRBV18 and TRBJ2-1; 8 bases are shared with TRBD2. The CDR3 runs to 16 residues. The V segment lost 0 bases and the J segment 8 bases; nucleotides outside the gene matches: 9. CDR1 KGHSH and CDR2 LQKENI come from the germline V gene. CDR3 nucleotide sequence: TGTGCCAGCTCACCACCGGGGACTAGAGTAGTGGATGAGCAGTTCTTC. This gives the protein CASSPPGTRVVDEQFF.

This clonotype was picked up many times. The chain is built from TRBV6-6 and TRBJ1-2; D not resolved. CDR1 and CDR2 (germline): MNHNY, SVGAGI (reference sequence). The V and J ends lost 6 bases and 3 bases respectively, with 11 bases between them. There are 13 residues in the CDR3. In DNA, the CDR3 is TGTGCCAGCAGCCCGACCCAGGACTATGGCTACACCTTC. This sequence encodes CASSPTQDYGYTF.

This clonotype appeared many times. CDR3 bases: TGTGCCAGCAGAGACGGACAGAGTTATGGCTACACCTTC. This translates into CASRDGQSYGYTF. This chain joins TRBV12-3 or TRBV12-4 and TRBJ1-2, with a weak D call TRBD1 (6 bases). The V gene lost 6 bases and the J gene lost 5 bases, with 13 bases spanning the gap. The CDR3 is 13 residues long.

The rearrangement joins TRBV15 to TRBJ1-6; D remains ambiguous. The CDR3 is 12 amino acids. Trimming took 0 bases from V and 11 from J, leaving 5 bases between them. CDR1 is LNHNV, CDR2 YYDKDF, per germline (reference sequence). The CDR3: CATSRDRTPLHF. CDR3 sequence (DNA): TGTGCCACCAGCAGAGACCGCACACCCCTCCACTTT.

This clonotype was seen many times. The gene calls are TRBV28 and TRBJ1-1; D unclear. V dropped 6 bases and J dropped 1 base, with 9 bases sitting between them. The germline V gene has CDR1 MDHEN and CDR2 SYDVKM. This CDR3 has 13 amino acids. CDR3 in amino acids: CASRPVRNTEAFF. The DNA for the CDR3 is TGTGCCAGCAGGCCCGTTAGGAACACTGAAGCTTTCTTT.

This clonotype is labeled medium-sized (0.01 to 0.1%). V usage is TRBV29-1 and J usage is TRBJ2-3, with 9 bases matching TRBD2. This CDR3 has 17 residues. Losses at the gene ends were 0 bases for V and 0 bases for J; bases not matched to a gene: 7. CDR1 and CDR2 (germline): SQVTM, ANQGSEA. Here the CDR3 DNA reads TGCAGCGTTGAAGACCTGACTAGCGGACCTAGCACAGATACGCAGTATTTT. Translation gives CSVEDLTSGPSTDTQYF.

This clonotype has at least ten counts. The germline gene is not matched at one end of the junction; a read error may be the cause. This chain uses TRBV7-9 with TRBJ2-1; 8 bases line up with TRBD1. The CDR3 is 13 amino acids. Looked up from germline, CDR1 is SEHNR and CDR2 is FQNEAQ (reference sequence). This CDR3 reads CASSLSITDRVIF. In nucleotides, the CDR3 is TGTGCCAGCAGCCTATCCATTACGGACAGGGTAATCTTC.

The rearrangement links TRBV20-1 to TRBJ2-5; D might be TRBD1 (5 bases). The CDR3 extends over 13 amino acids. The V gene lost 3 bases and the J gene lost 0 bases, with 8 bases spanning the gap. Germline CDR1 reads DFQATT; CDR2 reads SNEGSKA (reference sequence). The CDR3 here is CSASRQNQETQYF. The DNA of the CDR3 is TGCAGTGCTAGCAGACAGAACCAAGAGACCCAGTACTTC.

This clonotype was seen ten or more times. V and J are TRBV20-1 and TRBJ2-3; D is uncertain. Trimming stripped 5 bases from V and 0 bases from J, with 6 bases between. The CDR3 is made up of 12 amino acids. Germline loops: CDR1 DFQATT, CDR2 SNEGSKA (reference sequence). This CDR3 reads CSAGRSTDTQYF. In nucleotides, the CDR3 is TGCAGTGCTGGCCGGAGCACAGATACGCAGTATTTT.

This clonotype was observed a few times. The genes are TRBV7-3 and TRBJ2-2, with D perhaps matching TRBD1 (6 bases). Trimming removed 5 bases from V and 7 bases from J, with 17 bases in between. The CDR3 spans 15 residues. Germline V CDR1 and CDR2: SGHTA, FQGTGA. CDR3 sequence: CASSAIVGALGELFF. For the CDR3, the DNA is TGTGCCAGCAGCGCTATCGTGGGGGCGCTCGGGGAGCTGTTTTTT.